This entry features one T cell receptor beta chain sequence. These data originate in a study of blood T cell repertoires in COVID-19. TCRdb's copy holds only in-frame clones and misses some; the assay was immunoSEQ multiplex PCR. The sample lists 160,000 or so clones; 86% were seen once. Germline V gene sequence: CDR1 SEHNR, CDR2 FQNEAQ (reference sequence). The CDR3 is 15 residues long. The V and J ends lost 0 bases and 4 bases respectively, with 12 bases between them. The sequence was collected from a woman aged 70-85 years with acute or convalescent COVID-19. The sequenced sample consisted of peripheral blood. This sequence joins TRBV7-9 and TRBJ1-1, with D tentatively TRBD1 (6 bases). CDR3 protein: CASSLAQGWGTEAFF. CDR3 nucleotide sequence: TGTGCCAGCAGCTTAGCTCAGGGGTGGGGCACTGAAGCTTTCTTT.